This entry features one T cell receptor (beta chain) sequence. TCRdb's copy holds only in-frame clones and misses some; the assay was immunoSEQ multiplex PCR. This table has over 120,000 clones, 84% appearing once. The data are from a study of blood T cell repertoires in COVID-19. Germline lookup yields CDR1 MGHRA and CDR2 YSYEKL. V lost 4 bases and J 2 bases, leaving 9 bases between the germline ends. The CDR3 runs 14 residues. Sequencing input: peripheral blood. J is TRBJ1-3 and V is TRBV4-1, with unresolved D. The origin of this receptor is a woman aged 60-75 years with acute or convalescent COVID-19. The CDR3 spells CASSLGSAGNTIYF. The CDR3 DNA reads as TGCGCCAGCAGCCTCGGGAGTGCTGGAAACACCATATATTTT.